This T cell receptor beta chain was recovered during a study of PD-L1 blockade in urothelial cancer. Whole-study context: Patients had undergone 0 to 3 prior chemotherapy regimens.

Notes on the study in general: Having blood TCR clonality under the median before treatment predicted better survival. Durable-benefit patients expanded tumor-associated blood clones more at 3 weeks.

The germline CDR1 and CDR2 sequences are MGHDK and SYGVNS. This CDR3 comprises 15 residues. Trimming left V 0 bases short and J 8 bases short, with 14 bases between. Synthetic TCR analog templates were added to each PCR reaction. Clones were sequenced by immunoSEQ multiplex PCR, and TCRdb holds only the in-frame ones, with some missing. The sample records fewer than 55,000 clones, around 80% being singletons. This clone was recorded once. Its antigen is undetermined. This sequence joins TRBV25-1 and TRBJ2-1, with no clear D. The TCR sequence derives from a man in his 70s with urothelial cancer. This material consisted of PBMCs, taken around atezolizumab (anti-PD-L1) treatment. The CDR3: CASSEYGQAIYEQFF. The CDR3 DNA reads TGTGCCAGCAGTGAATATGGTCAGGCTATCTATGAGCAGTTCTTC.